The sequence of this T cell receptor (beta chain) was determined in a study of low-dose radiotherapy and immunotherapy resistance in tumors. Study-level information: With cycle 1 day 1 as the start, patients took oral aspirin 300 mg daily for four cycles.

V lost 6 bases to trimming and J lost 6 bases; unmatched junction nucleotides: 9. CDR3 length: 16 amino acids. Alpha and beta chains were covered, as first-strand cDNA relied on TRAV- and TRBV-specific primers. TCR amplification involved 20 PCR cycles with a constant-region primer and V-primer adapter. MiXCR, applied by TCRdb to the reads, yields one record per CDR3 protein. The table lists about 7,900 distinct CDR3 sequences, roughly 61% of them singletons, with 8.7% in the top ten. The chain combines TRBV12-3 or TRBV12-4 with TRBJ1-6; 9 bases map to TRBD1. This receptor was taken from a human donor with advanced metastatic prostate, ovarian, gallbladder or colorectal cancer (not recorded which). This table probably holds off-target reads from a library built for another chain. CDR3 in amino acids: CASSSGQGGGNSPLHF. The CDR3 DNA reads TGTGCCAGCAGCTCGGGACAGGGTGGAGGTAATTCACCCCTCCACTTT.